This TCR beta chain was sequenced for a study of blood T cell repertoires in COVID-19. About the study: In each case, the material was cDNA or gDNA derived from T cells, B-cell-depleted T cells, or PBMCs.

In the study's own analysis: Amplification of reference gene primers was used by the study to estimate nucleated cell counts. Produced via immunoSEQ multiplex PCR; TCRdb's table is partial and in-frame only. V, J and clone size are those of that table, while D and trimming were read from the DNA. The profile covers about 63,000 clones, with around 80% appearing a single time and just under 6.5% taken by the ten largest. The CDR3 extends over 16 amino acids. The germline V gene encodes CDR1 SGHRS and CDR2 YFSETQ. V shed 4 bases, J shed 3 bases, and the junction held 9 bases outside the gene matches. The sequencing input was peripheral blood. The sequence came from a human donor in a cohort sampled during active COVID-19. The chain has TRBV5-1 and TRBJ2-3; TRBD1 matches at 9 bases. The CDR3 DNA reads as TGCGCCAGCAGCCCACCAAACAGGGGGCAAACAGATACGCAGTATTTT. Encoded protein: CASSPPNRGQTDTQYF.